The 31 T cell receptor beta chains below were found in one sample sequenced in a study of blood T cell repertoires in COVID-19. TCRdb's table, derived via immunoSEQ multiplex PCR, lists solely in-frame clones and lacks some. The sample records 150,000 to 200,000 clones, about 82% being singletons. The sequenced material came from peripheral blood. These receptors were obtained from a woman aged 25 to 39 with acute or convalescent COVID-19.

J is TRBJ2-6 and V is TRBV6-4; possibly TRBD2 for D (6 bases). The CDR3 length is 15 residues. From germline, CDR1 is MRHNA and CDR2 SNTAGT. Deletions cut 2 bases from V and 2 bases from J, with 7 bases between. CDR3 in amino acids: CASSDGGTGANVLTF. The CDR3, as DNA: TGTGCCAGCAGTGACGGGGGGACTGGGGCCAACGTCCTGACTTTC.

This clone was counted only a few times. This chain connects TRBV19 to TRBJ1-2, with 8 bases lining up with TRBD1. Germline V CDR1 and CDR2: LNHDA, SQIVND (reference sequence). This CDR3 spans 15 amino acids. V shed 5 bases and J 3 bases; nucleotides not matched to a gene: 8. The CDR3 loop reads CASSPGQGAHYGYTF. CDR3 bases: TGTGCCAGTAGTCCAGGGCAGGGGGCCCACTATGGCTACACCTTC. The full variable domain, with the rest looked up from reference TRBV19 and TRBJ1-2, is DGGITQSPKYLFRKEGQNVTLSCEQNLNHDAMYWYRQDPGQGLRLIYYSQIVNDFQKGDIAEGYSVSREKKESFPLTVTSAQKNPTAFYLCASSPGQGAHYGYTFGSGTRLTVV.

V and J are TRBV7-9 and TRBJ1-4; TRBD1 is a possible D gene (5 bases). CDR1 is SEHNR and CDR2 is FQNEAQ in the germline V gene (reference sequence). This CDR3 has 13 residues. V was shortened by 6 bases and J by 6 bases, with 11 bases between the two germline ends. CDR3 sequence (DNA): TGTGCCAGCAGGAGGGACTTGGATGAAAAACTGTTTTTT. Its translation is CASRRDLDEKLFF.

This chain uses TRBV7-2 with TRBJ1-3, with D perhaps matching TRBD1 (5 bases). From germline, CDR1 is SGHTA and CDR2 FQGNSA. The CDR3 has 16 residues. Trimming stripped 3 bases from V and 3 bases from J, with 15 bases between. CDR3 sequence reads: CASSLLGDRVGNTIYF. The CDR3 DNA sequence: TGTGCCAGCAGCTTGCTAGGGGATAGGGTTGGAAACACCATATATTTT.

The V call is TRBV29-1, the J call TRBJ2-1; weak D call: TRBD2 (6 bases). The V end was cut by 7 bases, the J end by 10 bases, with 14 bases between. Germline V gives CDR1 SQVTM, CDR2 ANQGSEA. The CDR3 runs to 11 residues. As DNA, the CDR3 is TGCAGCGGAATGAGTGGGGGGGAGCAGTTCTTC. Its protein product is CSGMSGGEQFF.

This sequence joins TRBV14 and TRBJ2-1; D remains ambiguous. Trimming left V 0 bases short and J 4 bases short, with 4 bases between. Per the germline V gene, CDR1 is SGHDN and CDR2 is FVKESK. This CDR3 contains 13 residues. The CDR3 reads CASSQDRYNEQFF. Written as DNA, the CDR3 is TGTGCCAGCAGCCAAGATCGTTACAATGAGCAGTTCTTC.

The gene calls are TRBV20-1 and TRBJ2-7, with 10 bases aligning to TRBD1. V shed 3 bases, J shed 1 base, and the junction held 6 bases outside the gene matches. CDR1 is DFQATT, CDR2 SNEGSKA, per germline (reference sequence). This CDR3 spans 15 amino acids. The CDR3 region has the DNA TGCAGTGCTAGTTCCGGGACAGGGGTTTCCTACGAGCAGTACTTC. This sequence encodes CSASSGTGVSYEQYF.

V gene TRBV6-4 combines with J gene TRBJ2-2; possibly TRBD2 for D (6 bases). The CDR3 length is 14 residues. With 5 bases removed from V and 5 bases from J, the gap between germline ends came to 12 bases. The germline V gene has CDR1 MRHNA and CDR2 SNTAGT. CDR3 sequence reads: CASSSQGRTGELFF. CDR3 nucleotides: TGTGCCAGCAGTTCCCAAGGGAGGACCGGGGAGCTGTTTTTT.

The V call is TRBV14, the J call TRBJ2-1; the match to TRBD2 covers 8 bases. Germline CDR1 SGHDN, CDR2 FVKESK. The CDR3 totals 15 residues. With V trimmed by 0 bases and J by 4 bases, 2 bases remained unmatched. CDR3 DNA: TGTGCCAGCAGCCAAGACGGCGGGAGGTACAATGAGCAGTTCTTC. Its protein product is CASSQDGGRYNEQFF.

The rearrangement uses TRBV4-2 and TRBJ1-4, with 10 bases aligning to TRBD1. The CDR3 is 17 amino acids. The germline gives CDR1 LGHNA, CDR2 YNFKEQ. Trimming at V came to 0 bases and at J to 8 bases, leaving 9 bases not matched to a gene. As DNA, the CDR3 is TGTGCCAGCAGCCAAGATCGGACCGGGACAGGGGAAGAAAAACTGTTTTTT. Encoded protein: CASSQDRTGTGEEKLFF.

This CDR3 is CAWTRPGTGGAGPSGYTF. CDR3 nucleotides: TGTGCCTGGACCAGACCTGGGACAGGGGGCGCTGGTCCTAGTGGCTACACCTTC. The genes are TRBV30 and TRBJ1-2, with 12 bases matching TRBD1. V shed 4 bases, J shed 7 bases, and the junction held 19 bases outside the gene matches. CDR3 length: 18 residues. Germline V gene data show CDR1 as GTSNPN and CDR2 as SVGIG (reference sequence).

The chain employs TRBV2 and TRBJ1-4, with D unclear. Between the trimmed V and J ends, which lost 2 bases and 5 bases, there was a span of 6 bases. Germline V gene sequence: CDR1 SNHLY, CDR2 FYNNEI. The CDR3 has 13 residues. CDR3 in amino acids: CASSENWNEKLFF. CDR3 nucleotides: TGTGCCAGCAGTGAAAACTGGAATGAAAAACTGTTTTTT.

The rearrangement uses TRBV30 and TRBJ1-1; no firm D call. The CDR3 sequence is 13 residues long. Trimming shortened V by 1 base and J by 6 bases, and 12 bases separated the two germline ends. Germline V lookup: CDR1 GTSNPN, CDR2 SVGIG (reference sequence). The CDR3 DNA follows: TGTGCCTGGAGTGGTCGAGTTTTTGCTGAAGCTTTCTTT. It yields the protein CAWSGRVFAEAFF.

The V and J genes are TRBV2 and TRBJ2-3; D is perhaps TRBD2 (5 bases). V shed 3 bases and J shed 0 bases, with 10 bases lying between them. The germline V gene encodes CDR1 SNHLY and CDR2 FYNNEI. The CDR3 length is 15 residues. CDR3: CASSDVRTSTDTQYF. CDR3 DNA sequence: TGTGCCAGCAGTGACGTCCGGACTAGCACAGATACGCAGTATTTT.

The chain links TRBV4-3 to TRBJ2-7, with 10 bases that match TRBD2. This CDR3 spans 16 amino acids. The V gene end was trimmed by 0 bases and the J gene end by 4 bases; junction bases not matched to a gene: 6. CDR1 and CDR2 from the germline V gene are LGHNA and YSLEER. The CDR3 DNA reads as TGCGCCAGCAGCCAAGATAGGGGACTAGCGACTTACGAGCAGTACTTC. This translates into CASSQDRGLATYEQYF.

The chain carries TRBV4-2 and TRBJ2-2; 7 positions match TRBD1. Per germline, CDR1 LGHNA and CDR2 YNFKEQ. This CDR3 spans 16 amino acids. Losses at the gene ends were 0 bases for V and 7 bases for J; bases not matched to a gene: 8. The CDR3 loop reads CASSQEGYRGIGELFF. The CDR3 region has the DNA TGTGCCAGCAGCCAAGAAGGCTACAGGGGAATCGGGGAGCTGTTTTTT.

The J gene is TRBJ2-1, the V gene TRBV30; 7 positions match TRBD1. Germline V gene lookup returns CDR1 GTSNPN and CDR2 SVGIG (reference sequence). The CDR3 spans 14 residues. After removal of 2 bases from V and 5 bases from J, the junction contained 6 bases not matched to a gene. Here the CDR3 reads CAWSLGGSHNEQFF. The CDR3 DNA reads TGTGCCTGGAGTCTAGGGGGCAGTCACAATGAGCAGTTCTTC.

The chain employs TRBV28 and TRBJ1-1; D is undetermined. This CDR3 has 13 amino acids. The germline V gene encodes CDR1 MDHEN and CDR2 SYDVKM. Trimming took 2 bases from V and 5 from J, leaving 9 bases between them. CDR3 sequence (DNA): TGTGCCAGCAGTTTACGAGTTTCGACTGAAGCTTTCTTT. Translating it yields CASSLRVSTEAFF.

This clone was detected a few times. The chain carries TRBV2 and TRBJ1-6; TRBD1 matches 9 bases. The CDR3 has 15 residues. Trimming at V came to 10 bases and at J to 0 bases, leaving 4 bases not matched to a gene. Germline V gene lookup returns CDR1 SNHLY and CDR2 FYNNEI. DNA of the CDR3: TGTGCCACTGCACAGGGGGCCTCCTATAATTCACCCCTCCACTTT. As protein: CATAQGASYNSPLHF.

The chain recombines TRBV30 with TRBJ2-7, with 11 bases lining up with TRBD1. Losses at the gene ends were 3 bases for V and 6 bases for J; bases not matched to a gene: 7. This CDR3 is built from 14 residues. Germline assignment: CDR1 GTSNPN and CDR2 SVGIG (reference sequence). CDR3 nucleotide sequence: TGTGCCTGGAGCGGGACAGGGGGATTCTCCGAGCAGTACTTC. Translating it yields CAWSGTGGFSEQYF.

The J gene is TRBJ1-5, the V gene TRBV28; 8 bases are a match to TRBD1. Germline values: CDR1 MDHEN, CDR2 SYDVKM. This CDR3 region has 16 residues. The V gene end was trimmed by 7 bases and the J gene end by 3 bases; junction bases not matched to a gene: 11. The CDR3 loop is CASTDVQGVTNQPQHF. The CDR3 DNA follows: TGTGCCAGCACCGATGTACAGGGGGTGACCAATCAGCCCCAGCATTTT.

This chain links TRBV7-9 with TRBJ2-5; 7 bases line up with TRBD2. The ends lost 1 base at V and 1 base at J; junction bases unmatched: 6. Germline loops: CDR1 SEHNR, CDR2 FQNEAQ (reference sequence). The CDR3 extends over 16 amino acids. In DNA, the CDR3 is TGTGCCAGCAGCTTAGTGGCTAGCGGACCCCAAGAGACCCAGTACTTC. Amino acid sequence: CASSLVASGPQETQYF. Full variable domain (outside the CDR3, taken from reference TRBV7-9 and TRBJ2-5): DTGVSQNPRHKITKRGQNVTFRCDPISEHNRLYWYRQTLGQGPEFLTYFQNEAQLEKSRLLSDRFSAERPKGSFSTLEIQRTEQGDSAMYLCASSLVASGPQETQYFGPGTRLLVL.

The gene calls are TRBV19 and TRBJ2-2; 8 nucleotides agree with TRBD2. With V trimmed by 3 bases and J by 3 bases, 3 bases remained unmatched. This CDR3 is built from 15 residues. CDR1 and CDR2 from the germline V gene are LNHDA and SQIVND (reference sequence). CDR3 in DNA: TGTGCCAGTAGTATGGCGGGAGGACACACCGGGGAGCTGTTTTTT. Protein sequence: CASSMAGGHTGELFF.

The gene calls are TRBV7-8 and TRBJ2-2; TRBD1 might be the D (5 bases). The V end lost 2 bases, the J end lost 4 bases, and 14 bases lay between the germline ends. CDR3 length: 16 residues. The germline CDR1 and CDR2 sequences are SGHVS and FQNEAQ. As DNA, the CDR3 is TGTGCCAGCAGCTTAAGTCCAGGGCCGAGCACCGGGGAGCTGTTTTTT. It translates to CASSLSPGPSTGELFF.

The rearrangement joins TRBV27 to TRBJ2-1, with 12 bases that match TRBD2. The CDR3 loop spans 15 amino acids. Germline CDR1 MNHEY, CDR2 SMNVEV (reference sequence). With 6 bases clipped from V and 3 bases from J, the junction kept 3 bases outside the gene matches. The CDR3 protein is CASRGLAGYYNEQFF. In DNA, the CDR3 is TGTGCCAGCAGAGGACTAGCGGGGTACTACAATGAGCAGTTCTTC.

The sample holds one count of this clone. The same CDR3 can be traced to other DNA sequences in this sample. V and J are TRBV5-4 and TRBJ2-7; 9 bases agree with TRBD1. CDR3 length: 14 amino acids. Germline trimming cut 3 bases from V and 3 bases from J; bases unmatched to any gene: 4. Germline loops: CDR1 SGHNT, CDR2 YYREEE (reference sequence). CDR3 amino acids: CASSSPGQGYEQYF. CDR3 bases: TGTGCCAGCAGCTCGCCGGGACAGGGCTACGAGCAGTACTTC.

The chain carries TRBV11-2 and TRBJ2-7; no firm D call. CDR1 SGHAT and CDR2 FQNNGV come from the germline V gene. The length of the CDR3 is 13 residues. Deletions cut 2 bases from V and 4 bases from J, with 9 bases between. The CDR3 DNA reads TGTGCCAGCAGCTTATACAACCTGTACGAGCAGTACTTC. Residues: CASSLYNLYEQYF.

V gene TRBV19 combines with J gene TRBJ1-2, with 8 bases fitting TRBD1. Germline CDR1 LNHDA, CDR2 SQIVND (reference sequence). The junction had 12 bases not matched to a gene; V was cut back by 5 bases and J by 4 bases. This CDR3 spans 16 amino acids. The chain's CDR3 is CASSVGGTGGSYGYTF. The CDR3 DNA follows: TGTGCCAGTAGTGTGGGGGGGACAGGCGGCTCCTATGGCTACACCTTC.

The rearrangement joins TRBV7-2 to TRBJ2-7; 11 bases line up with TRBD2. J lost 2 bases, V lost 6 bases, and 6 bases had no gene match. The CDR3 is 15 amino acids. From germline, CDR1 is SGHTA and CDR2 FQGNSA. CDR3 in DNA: TGTGCCAGCAGGTTCTTAGCGGGAGGGCCCTACGAGCAGTACTTC. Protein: CASRFLAGGPYEQYF.

The CDR3 sequence is CASSTHRGPAGELFF. Here the CDR3 DNA reads TGTGCCAGCAGTACCCACAGGGGGCCGGCCGGGGAGCTGTTTTTT. This chain uses TRBV2 with TRBJ2-2; 9 bases line up with TRBD1. The CDR3 is 15 amino acids. CDR1 and CDR2 from the germline V gene are SNHLY and FYNNEI. J lost 6 bases, V lost 5 bases, and 7 bases had no gene match. Full variable domain (remainder filled in from reference TRBV2 and TRBJ2-2): EPEVTQTPSHQVTQMGQEVILRCVPISNHLYFYWYRQILGQKVEFLVSFYNNEISEKSEIFDDQFSVERPDGSNFTLKIRSTKLEDSAMYFCASSTHRGPAGELFFGEGSRLTVL.

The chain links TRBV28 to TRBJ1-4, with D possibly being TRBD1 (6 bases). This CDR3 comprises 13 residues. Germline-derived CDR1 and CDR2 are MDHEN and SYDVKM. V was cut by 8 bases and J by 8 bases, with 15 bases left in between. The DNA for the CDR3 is TGTGCCAGCCGTGGGGGCTTTCGCGAAAAACTGTTTTTT. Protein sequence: CASRGGFREKLFF.